These 8 T cell receptor beta chains were sequenced from one sample in a study of T cells after yellow fever vaccination. TCRdb itself ran the 5' RACE reads through MiXCR, one entry per CDR3 protein. The table lists approximately 600,000 distinct CDR3 sequences, around an eighth of them singletons. Source: PBMCs, taken on the day of the yellow fever booster vaccination. The receptors derive from a young man who received the YFV17D yellow fever vaccine.

This clonotype was observed a handful of times. This chain links TRBV6-1 with TRBJ2-7; 9 nucleotides match TRBD1. The CDR3 is 14 amino acids. V dropped 10 bases and J dropped 3; count of bases not matched to a gene: 10. Germline V gene data show CDR1 as MNHNS and CDR2 as SASEGT. The CDR3 DNA is TGTGCCACGTGGGAGCGGGACAGGGACTACGAGCAGTACTTC. Encoded protein: CATWERDRDYEQYF.

In this sample, this clonotype turned up many times. The chain carries TRBV9 and TRBJ2-7, with 7 bases matching TRBD1. The CDR3 is made up of 15 amino acids. The germline gives CDR1 SGDLS, CDR2 YYNGEE. Losses at the gene ends were 3 bases for V and 2 bases for J; bases not matched to a gene: 8. The CDR3 DNA is TGTGCCAGCAGCGCGGGACAGACCGAGGCCTACGAGCAGTACTTC. Translating gives CASSAGQTEAYEQYF.

The chain is built from TRBV29-1 and TRBJ2-2; 9 positions agree with TRBD1. The V segment lost 3 bases and the J segment 4 bases; nucleotides outside the gene matches: 9. This CDR3 region has 16 residues. Per germline, CDR1 SQVTM and CDR2 ANQGSEA. The CDR3 loop is CSVEHRDRVPTGELFF. The CDR3 DNA reads as TGCAGCGTTGAGCACCGGGACAGGGTACCCACCGGGGAGCTGTTTTTT.

The table lists this clonotype with a few counts. The chain employs TRBV19 and TRBJ1-5, with 8 nucleotides matching TRBD1. With V trimmed by 4 bases and J by 6 bases, 8 bases remained unmatched. This CDR3 spans 15 amino acids. Germline V gene data show CDR1 as LNHDA and CDR2 as SQIVND (reference sequence). DNA of the CDR3: TGTGCCAGTAGTACGCGGACAGGGATGGGTCAGCCCCAGCATTTT. Its protein is CASSTRTGMGQPQHF.

This clonotype was observed a handful of times. The chain has TRBV27 and TRBJ2-3; D possibly corresponds to TRBD2 (5 bases). This CDR3 is 17 amino acids long. The V gene's germline CDR1 is MNHEY and CDR2 SMNVEV (reference sequence). Trimming pared 5 bases from V and 0 bases from J, leaving 18 bases between. The DNA for the CDR3 is TGTGCCAGCAGTCCCTCCTTACACTGGACTAGCACAGATACGCAGTATTTT. Translation: CASSPSLHWTSTDTQYF.

CDR3 nucleotides: TGTGCCAGCTCCCCCCTACTAGCGGGAGAAGAGCAGTTCTTC. This translates into CASSPLLAGEEQFF. The rearrangement uses TRBV18 and TRBJ2-1, with 11 bases identical to TRBD2. Germline V gene lookup returns CDR1 KGHSH and CDR2 LQKENI. Losses at the gene ends were 6 bases for V and 10 bases for J; bases not matched to a gene: 8. The CDR3 totals 14 residues.

This clonotype was observed at least ten times. V is TRBV7-9 and J is TRBJ2-5; the D gene is possibly TRBD2 (6 bases). Trimming pared 4 bases from V and 7 bases from J, leaving 13 bases between. The CDR3 spans 13 residues. Germline V gives CDR1 SEHNR, CDR2 FQNEAQ (reference sequence). This CDR3 reads CASSSRDEGTQYF. The CDR3, as DNA: TGTGCCAGCAGCTCGCGGGACGAGGGGACCCAGTACTTC. The full variable domain, rest sourced from reference TRBV7-9 and TRBJ2-5, is DTGVSQNPRHKITKRGQNVTFRCDPISEHNRLYWYRQTLGQGPEFLTYFQNEAQLEKSRLLSDRFSAERPKGSFSTLEIQRTEQGDSAMYLCASSSRDEGTQYFGPGTRLLVL.

This clonotype has more than one count but fewer than ten. The CDR3 spells CASRGTSGRRNNEQFF. The CDR3 nucleotides read TGTGCCAGTAGAGGGACTAGCGGGAGAAGGAATAATGAGCAGTTCTTC. The chain employs TRBV19 and TRBJ2-1, with 14 bases matching TRBD2. Germline CDR1 and CDR2: LNHDA and SQIVND (reference sequence). The CDR3 loop spans 16 amino acids. The junction had 8 bases not matched to a gene; V was cut back by 6 bases and J by 7 bases.